Listed here are 18 T cell receptor beta chains from one sample, sequenced in a study of cytomegalovirus exposure and HLA in healthy donors. Researchers ran the PCR with 60 Vbeta and 13 Jbeta primers. Sequenced by immunoSEQ multiplex PCR; TCRdb stores in-frame clones only, minus some. The sample shows approximately 150,000 clones, approximately 80% of them seen only once. Sequencing was performed on PBMCs. These receptors all stem from a woman in her thirties or forties in good health and CMV-seronegative.

The chain has TRBV30 and TRBJ1-1; a weak D match, TRBD1 (6 bases). Germline values: CDR1 GTSNPN, CDR2 SVGIG (reference sequence). V lost 3 bases and J lost 4, with 15 bases in between. CDR3 length equals 14 residues. The CDR3 reads CAWSRPTGGTEAFF. The CDR3 bases are TGTGCCTGGAGCCGACCGACAGGCGGCACTGAAGCTTTCTTT. The complete variable domain, with remaining parts taken from reference TRBV30 and TRBJ1-1, reads SQTIHQWPATLVQPVGSPLSLECTVEGTSNPNLYWYRQAAGRGLQLLFYSVGIGQISSEVPQNLSASRPQDRQFILSSKKLLLSDSGFYLCAWSRPTGGTEAFFGQGTRLTVV.

The chain carries TRBV10-3 and TRBJ2-7; tentative D call: TRBD1 (7 bases). The CDR3 covers 14 residues. CDR1 and CDR2 from the germline V gene are ENHRY and SYGVKD. V gave up 4 bases and J gave up 4 bases, with 14 bases separating them. As DNA, the CDR3 is TGTGCCATCAGTGCTGGGGCAGGGGGGTACGAGCAGTACTTC. Its translation: CAISAGAGGYEQYF.

A note on this clone: At one boundary the junction diverges from the germline segment, which might be a read error. The V call is TRBV19, the J call TRBJ2-7; no reliable D call. CDR1 is LNHDA, CDR2 SQIVND, per germline (reference sequence). The CDR3 consists of 12 residues. CDR3 sequence: CASSGKPYERYF. CDR3 in DNA: TGTGCCAGTAGTGGAAAACCCTACGAGCGGTACTTC. The variable domain in full, with the rest retrieved from reference TRBV19 and TRBJ2-7, is DGGITQSPKYLFRKEGQNVTLSCEQNLNHDAMYWYRQDPGQGLRLIYYSQIVNDFQKGDIAEGYSVSREKKESFPLTVTSAQKNPTAFYLCASSGKPYERYFGPGTRLTVT.

This sequence joins TRBV2 and TRBJ2-1, with D uncertain. CDR3 length equals 14 residues. Germline-derived CDR1 and CDR2 are SNHLY and FYNNEI. V was shortened by 4 bases and J by 3 bases, with 10 bases between the two germline ends. This CDR3 reads CASSGLQVYNEQFF. The CDR3 nucleotides are TGTGCCAGCAGTGGGTTGCAGGTCTACAATGAGCAGTTCTTC.

J is TRBJ2-2 and V is TRBV14; possible D gene TRBD2, 5 bases. Trimming left V 4 bases short and J 0 bases short, with 12 bases between. The CDR3 contains 16 residues. Germline V lookup: CDR1 SGHDN, CDR2 FVKESK. The CDR3 is CASSPLRGSNTGELFF. CDR3 DNA: TGTGCCAGCAGCCCACTCCGGGGATCGAACACCGGGGAGCTGTTTTTT. Supplemented by reference TRBV14 and TRBJ2-2, the full variable domain reads EAGVTQFPSHSVIEKGQTVTLRCDPISGHDNLYWYRRVMGKEIKFLLHFVKESKQDESGMPNNRFLAERTGGTYSTLKVQPAELEDSGVYFCASSPLRGSNTGELFFGEGSRLTVL.

The V call is TRBV5-6, the J call TRBJ2-2, with D maybe TRBD2 (6 bases). Deletions cut 2 bases from V and 0 bases from J, with 17 bases between. The CDR3 contains 18 residues. Per germline, CDR1 SGHDT and CDR2 YYEEEE. The CDR3 reads CASSFNGGLTANTGELFF. The CDR3 DNA sequence: TGTGCCAGCAGCTTTAACGGCGGACTAACCGCGAACACCGGGGAGCTGTTTTTT.

This clone was seen a few times. This rearrangement joins TRBV6-6 to TRBJ2-7; 10 nucleotides line up with TRBD1. V gave up 2 bases and J gave up 6 bases; unmatched junction bases: 4. The germline V gene encodes CDR1 MNHNY and CDR2 SVGAGI (reference sequence). The CDR3 is 14 residues long. CDR3 loop: CASSYADRGSEQYF. The DNA of the CDR3 is TGTGCCAGCAGTTACGCGGACAGGGGGAGCGAGCAGTACTTC.

This chain uses TRBV5-4 with TRBJ1-2, with D maybe TRBD1 (6 bases). V shed 4 bases and J shed 5 bases, with 15 bases lying between them. From germline, CDR1 is SGHNT and CDR2 YYREEE (reference sequence). The CDR3 runs to 14 residues. The CDR3 DNA sequence: TGTGCCAGCAGCCCGGGGACATCGTGGTATGGCTACACCTTC. This sequence encodes CASSPGTSWYGYTF. Using reference TRBV5-4 and TRBJ1-2 for the parts outside the CDR3, the full variable domain is ETGVTQSPTHLIKTRGQQVTLRCSSQSGHNTVSWYQQALGQGPQFIFQYYREEENGRGNFPPRFSGLQFPNYSSELNVNALELDDSALYLCASSPGTSWYGYTFGSGTRLTVV.

To note about this clone: An end of the junction does not agree with germline; a read error may underlie this. The chain couples TRBV6-4 to TRBJ2-6; D is perhaps TRBD1 (5 bases). Germline V gene data show CDR1 as MRHNA and CDR2 as SNTAGT. The CDR3 is 14 residues long. CDR3 in DNA: TGTGCCAGCAGTCCGGCAGCTGGGGCCAACGGCCTGACTTTC. Translating gives CASSPAAGANGLTF.

The rearrangement joins TRBV6-1 to TRBJ2-4; tentative D call: TRBD2 (6 bases). The V gene's germline CDR1 is MNHNS and CDR2 SASEGT. The CDR3 length is 16 residues. Trimming shortened V by 4 bases and J by 8 bases, and 21 bases separated the two germline ends. The CDR3 is CASSVRGRLAPDIQYF. The CDR3 DNA follows: TGTGCCAGCAGTGTGCGAGGGAGGCTAGCTCCGGACATTCAGTACTTC.

The genes are TRBV7-9 and TRBJ2-7; 9 nucleotides match TRBD1. CDR1 is SEHNR, CDR2 FQNEAQ, per germline (reference sequence). The V gene end was trimmed by 4 bases and the J gene end by 4 bases; junction bases not matched to a gene: 5. This CDR3 comprises 14 residues. DNA for the CDR3: TGTGCCAGCAGCTCCCGGGACAGGGTTTACGAGCAGTACTTC. It is translated as CASSSRDRVYEQYF.

The chain carries TRBV14 and TRBJ2-1; D gene unclear. The CDR3 has 16 amino acids. Germline lookup yields CDR1 SGHDN and CDR2 FVKESK. The V gene lost 3 bases and the J gene lost 0 bases, with 12 bases spanning the gap. The CDR3 DNA sequence: TGTGCCAGCAGCCAGTCAGCGATTAGCTCCTACAATGAGCAGTTCTTC. It specifies CASSQSAISSYNEQFF.

The chain employs TRBV28 and TRBJ2-2, with 7 bases lining up with TRBD1. Germline trimming cut 5 bases from V and 6 bases from J; bases unmatched to any gene: 18. Germline lookup yields CDR1 MDHEN and CDR2 SYDVKM. The CDR3 totals 18 residues. The CDR3 here is CASSTSQGRLNEAGELFF. For the CDR3, the DNA is TGTGCCAGCAGTACCTCACAGGGGCGGTTAAATGAGGCCGGGGAGCTGTTTTTT.

This clone was recorded a few times. The chain joins TRBV19 to TRBJ2-3; D might be TRBD2 (5 bases). The CDR3 spans 15 residues. CDR1 is LNHDA, CDR2 SQIVND, per germline (reference sequence). V was shortened by 2 bases and J by 0 bases, with 9 bases between the two germline ends. The CDR3 coding sequence is TGTGCCAGTAGTATACAGCGGTCTAGCACAGATACGCAGTATTTT. It codes for CASSIQRSSTDTQYF.

The chain couples TRBV10-3 to TRBJ1-5; D is undetermined. The V gene lost 2 bases and the J gene lost 4 bases, with 6 bases spanning the gap. CDR3 length equals 13 residues. The germline gives CDR1 ENHRY, CDR2 SYGVKD. CDR3 sequence (DNA): TGTGCCATCAGTGAGCCGGGGAATCAGCCCCAGCATTTT. Amino acid sequence: CAISEPGNQPQHF.

The V gene is TRBV7-2, the J gene TRBJ2-1, with 12 bases fitting TRBD2. The CDR3 loop spans 17 amino acids. J lost 6 bases, V lost 5 bases, and 11 bases had no gene match. CDR1 SGHTA and CDR2 FQGNSA come from the germline V gene. The CDR3 bases are TGTGCCAGCAGCGCCCGTTCTAGCGGGGGGGGGACCAATGAGCAGTTCTTC. Its protein is CASSARSSGGGTNEQFF.

V and J are TRBV5-1 and TRBJ2-5; D gene uncertain. This CDR3 contains 14 residues. Trimming cost V 4 bases and J 5 bases, with 15 bases left between them. Per germline, CDR1 SGHRS and CDR2 YFSETQ. The CDR3 loop is CASSADTHTETQYF. Here the CDR3 DNA reads TGCGCCAGCAGCGCCGACACCCACACTGAGACCCAGTACTTC.

The rearrangement links TRBV4-3 to TRBJ1-1; D remains unclear. V was cut by 2 bases and J by 3 bases, with 16 bases left in between. The germline V gene has CDR1 LGHNA and CDR2 YSLEER. The CDR3 totals 16 residues. In nucleotides, the CDR3 is TGCGCCAGCAGCCAAAATTCCCGGGGAGTGGACACTGAAGCTTTCTTT. Residues: CASSQNSRGVDTEAFF.